This entry is about one T cell receptor (beta chain). This receptor's antigen is unknown. No clone much larger than this one lies a single base away; base qualities are absent. The germline V gene (reference sequence) gives CDR1 as MNHNY and CDR2 as SVGAGI. Cut back by 2 bases and 1 base, the V and J ends lie 9 bases apart. From cysteine to phenylalanine, the CDR3 is 15 amino acids long. The DNA shown is the 45-base CDR3, in frame from base 1. The label giving this sample's time point can be read as: baseline before first vaccination. Vaccinee samples came from UK trials COV001 and COV002, including a single-blind randomized controlled phase 2/3 trial of AZD1222 (ChAdOx1 nCoV-19) in healthy adults. Trial participant PBMC samples were collected at day 0 and day 28 after the second dose for TCRbeta chain sequencing. This sample was taken from a study of T cell responses to AZD1222 COVID-19 vaccine (dated by TCRdb to the early 2020s). In terms of the full investigation: AZD1222 recipients with second doses at about 4 weeks or about 12 weeks were pooled, because spike-specific TCR depth and breadth did not differ between schedules. A total of 230 to 250 trial participants underwent TCR sequencing, of whom around 200 received two doses of AZD1222 and about 25 received two doses of the MenACWY control vaccine. Trial participants were enrolled by age into 18-55, 56-69 and 70-plus year subgroups, with approximately 160, 26 and 62 TCR-sequenced participants respectively. General findings and caveats noted by the study authors: Because no samples from the day 14 peak response were available, repertoires could be characterized only after the peak T cell response. Participants were mostly white British, with more females than males. The authors suggested clonal diversity may have been underestimated. In the small 56-69-year group, the increase in depth fell short of significance, most likely because of low power. Spike-specific TCR breadth and depth rose significantly after two AZD1222 doses compared with day 0 and with MenACWY recipients. Nearly half of unique spike-specific TCRs reportedly recognized epitopes outside regions mutated in the B.1.351 and B.1.1.7 variants. The vaccine-associated CD4 TCRs covered the entire spike protein, and the dominant responses fell in regions 160-218 and 743-854. Conclusions about previously exposed vaccinees were limited because only 5 or 6 AZD1222 recipients were SARS-CoV-2 seropositive at baseline.

The CDR3 regions of human TCRbeta chains were subjected to immunosequencing. The study's own analysis went as follows. Repertoire TCRs were matched against a reference library of SARS-CoV-2-specific TCRs generated with the MIRA antigen-specificity platform. Breadth was defined as the fraction of unique TCRs that were SARS-CoV-2-associated. Depth was defined as the fraction of total T cells that were SARS-CoV-2-associated. Using the MIRA data, each spike-specific TCR was mapped to the spike region that the TCR reacts to and placed in a CD4 or CD8 class. Log10-transformed breadth and depth values were compared by one-way ANOVA with Sidak's multiple comparisons tests. TCRdb provides this immuneACCESS table in a form limited to in-frame rearrangements. Some clones are lacking; in checked studies, under half of them reflect an unresolved V gene, and why the rest are absent is not known. The V and J calls and clone size are taken from that table; D and trimming were inferred from the DNA. The sample table records roughly 160,000 clones; about nine tenths of these occur just once. The biggest ten clones account for around 5.2% of the sample.

The source was peripheral blood, collected on day 0 of AZD1222 vaccination. This TCR derives from an adult in good health. This chain joins TRBV6-6 to TRBJ1-3, with TRBD1 as a weak D call on 6 bases. CDR3 sequence: CASSYEGVSGNTIYF. In nucleotide form, the sequence is TGTGCCAGCAGTTACGAGGGGGTTTCTGGAAACACCATATATTTT.